This is a list of T cell receptor beta chains from one sample in a study of vaccination effects on CD4 cells after COVID-19. No antigen has been assigned to these receptors. This table comes from immunoSEQ multiplex PCR, and its TCRdb copy is limited to in-frame clones, with some not included. This table has tens of thousands of clones, less than 80% appearing once. The sequenced sample was CD4+ T cells from PBMCs cultured without peptide, obtained after COVID-19 vaccination. The receptors were gathered from a human donor who received a COVID-19 vaccine. Both conserved end residues are part of each CDR3. The D gene is left open where the match is weak. Expanded clones get a size class; other rows say once, few or many, or leave the size out.

>NA|TRBV5-6|16|NA|TRBJ2-2
TGTGCCAGCAGCTTCGGTGACTTCACGGGCACCGGGGAGCTGTTTTTT
CASSFGDFTGTGELFF
>NA|TRBV25-1|15|TRBD2|TRBJ2-5
TGTGCCAGCAGTGATCGTTCTAGCGGGGGAGAGACCCAGTACTTC
CASSDRSSGGETQYF
>NA|TRBV5-1|14|NA|TRBJ1-5
TGCGCCAGCAGCTTGGGGGGAGTAAATCAGCCCCAGCATTTT
CASSLGGVNQPQHF
>NA|TRBV6-5|13|NA|TRBJ1-2
TGTGCCAGCACGAGAGGGGGGAACTATGGCTACACCTTC
CASTRGGNYGYTF
>NA|TRBV30|16|NA|TRBJ1-2
TGTGCCTGCCTACCGGAGGGCCCTAAAGTGGACTATGGCTACACCTTC
CACLPEGPKVDYGYTF
>NA|TRBV5-1|15|TRBD1|TRBJ1-1
TGCGCCAGCAGCTTTTCGACAGGGGGCTTCGTTGAAGCTTTCTTT
CASSFSTGGFVEAFF
>NA|TRBV4-1|17|TRBD2|TRBJ2-3
TGCGCCAGCAGCCTTCGTCCGGCGGGGGGGTTCCCAGATACGCAGTATTTT
CASSLRPAGGFPDTQYF
>NA|TRBV6-2/TRBV6-3|14|NA|TRBJ1-5
TGTGCCAGCAGCAGGACGGGGCTCAATCAGCCCCAGCATTTT
CASSRTGLNQPQHF
>few|TRBV7-7|15|NA|TRBJ2-2
TGTGCCAGCAGCCTAGCGACCGGGGACACCGGGGAGCTGTTTTTT
CASSLATGDTGELFF
>NA|TRBV2|13|NA|TRBJ2-5
TGTGCCAGCAGTGAAAGGGGTGGAGAGACCCAGTACTTC
CASSERGGETQYF
>NA|TRBV27|14|NA|TRBJ2-5
TGTGCCAGCGGAATGCTAGACCAGCCGGAGACCCAGTACTTC
CASGMLDQPETQYF
>NA|TRBV24-1|16|NA|TRBJ2-6
TGTGCCACCAGTGACCAAGGCCTATCTGGGGCCAACGTCCTGACTTTC
CATSDQGLSGANVLTF
>NA|TRBV11-2|17|TRBD2|TRBJ2-3
TGTGCCAGCAGCTTCCAACTAGCGGGGGGGCCCGTAGATACGCAGTATTTT
CASSFQLAGGPVDTQYF
>NA|TRBV6-1|18|TRBD1|TRBJ2-2
TGTGCCAGCAGTGTGTCCGGGACAGGAGTAACTTGGACCGGGGAGCTGTTTTTT
CASSVSGTGVTWTGELFF
>NA|TRBV19|14|NA|TRBJ1-2
TGTGCCAGTAGTATTGTCCGGGCCAACTATGGCTACACCTTC
CASSIVRANYGYTF
>NA|TRBV5-1|16|NA|TRBJ1-4
TGCGCCAGCAGCCTACTGGGCGGTCCAACTAATGAAAAACTGTTTTTT
CASSLLGGPTNEKLFF
>NA|TRBV5-1|15|NA|TRBJ1-2
TGCGCCAGCAGCCCCACAGGGCCGTCGAACTATGGCTACACCTTC
CASSPTGPSNYGYTF
>NA|TRBV6-2/TRBV6-3|16|NA|TRBJ2-6
TGTGCCAGCAGTTACTCGTGGGTCTCTGGGGCCAACGTCCTGACTTTC
CASSYSWVSGANVLTF
>NA|TRBV6-2/TRBV6-3|14|TRBD1|TRBJ1-2
TGTGCCAGCAGTGACAGGGGGCGCGGCTATGGCTACACCTTC
CASSDRGRGYGYTF
>NA|TRBV7-3|14|TRBD2|TRBJ2-3
TGTGCCAGCAGCCCTGGACTAGCGTCAGATACGCAGTATTTT
CASSPGLASDTQYF
>NA|TRBV30|16|NA|TRBJ2-4
TGTGCCTGGAGTGCTACGGGGGCAGGCGGAAAAAACATTCAGTACTTC
CAWSATGAGGKNIQYF
>NA|TRBV5-1|15|NA|TRBJ1-2
TGCGCCAGCAGCTTGGAAGCGACTTCTAACTATGGCTACACCTTC
CASSLEATSNYGYTF
>NA|TRBV10-3|16|NA|TRBJ2-1
TGTGCCATCAGTGAGTCCAACGGGGGACGTTACAATGAGCAGTTCTTC
CAISESNGGRYNEQFF
>once|TRBV28|16|NA|TRBJ1-4
TGTGCCAGCAGTTTATCAGGGCCTGCAACTAATGAAAAACTGTTTTTT
CASSLSGPATNEKLFF
>NA|TRBV6-5|15|NA|TRBJ1-2
TGTGCCAGCACTCCCTTGAGGGGCGAGGGCTATGGCTACACCTTC
CASTPLRGEGYGYTF
>NA|TRBV7-2|14|NA|TRBJ1-4
TGTGCCAGCAGCAAGACAGCAACTAATGAAAAACTGTTTTTT
CASSKTATNEKLFF
>NA|TRBV6-5|13|TRBD1|TRBJ1-6
TGTGCCGGGGGGACAGCGATCAATTCACCCCTCCACTTT
CAGGTAINSPLHF
>NA|TRBV6-5|13|NA|TRBJ1-1
TGTGCCAGCAGTCAACCCGCTACGGCAGAAGCTTTCTTT
CASSQPATAEAFF
>NA|TRBV6-1|15|TRBD1|TRBJ2-5
TGTGCCAGCAGTGAAGGGCCCCAGGGGGAAGAGACCCAGTACTTC
CASSEGPQGEETQYF
>NA|TRBV6-5|15|TRBD2|TRBJ2-1
TGTGCCAGCAGTATTAGCGGGGGGGCCATCAATGAGCAGTTCTTC
CASSISGGAINEQFF
>NA|TRBV7-9|12|NA|TRBJ2-5
TGTGCCAGCAGCGCAGATGAAGAGACCCAGTACTTC
CASSADEETQYF
>NA|TRBV2|16|TRBD1|TRBJ2-3
TGTGCCAACTCCGAGGACAGGGGGCTGCGCACAGATACGCAGTATTTT
CANSEDRGLRTDTQYF
>once|TRBV24-1|13|NA|TRBJ2-3
TGTGCCACCAGTGATTTGGGAGTCAATACGCAGTATTTT
CATSDLGVNTQYF
>NA|TRBV5-1|14|NA|TRBJ2-2
TGCGCCAGCAGCTTAGTAGAAGACACCGGGGAGCTGTTTTTT
CASSLVEDTGELFF
>NA|TRBV14|16|NA|TRBJ1-1
TGTGCCAGCAGCCAAGATATCATGGGTAGGAACACTGAAGCTTTCTTT
CASSQDIMGRNTEAFF
>NA|TRBV29-1|13|NA|TRBJ2-1
TGCAGCGTTGATGAAGGGTCGGGTAATGAGCAGTTCTTC
CSVDEGSGNEQFF
>few|TRBV29-1|15|NA|TRBJ2-3
TGCAGCGTTGACCTGCGGGGAGTTAGCACAGATACGCAGTATTTT
CSVDLRGVSTDTQYF
>NA|TRBV2|13|TRBD1|TRBJ1-2
TGTGCCAGCAGTTATACAGGGGTCTCTGGCTACACCTTC
CASSYTGVSGYTF
>once|TRBV27|17|NA|TRBJ2-1
TGTGCCAGCAGTTTAAGGGCAGGGTCGAGCTCCTACAATGAGCAGTTCTTC
CASSLRAGSSSYNEQFF
>NA|TRBV19|19|TRBD2|TRBJ2-3
TGTGCCAGTAGTATCCGGGGGTCGGCGACTAGCGGGGGCATAGATACGCAGTATTTT
CASSIRGSATSGGIDTQYF
>NA|TRBV12-5|15|TRBD2|TRBJ2-5
TGTGCTAGTGCCCCCGGTGGGGGGGGCCAAGAGACCCAGTACTTC
CASAPGGGGQETQYF
>NA|TRBV9|15|TRBD1|TRBJ1-2
TGTGCCAGCAGCGCACGGACAGGGTCTAACTATGGCTACACCTTC
CASSARTGSNYGYTF
>NA|TRBV6-5|12|NA|TRBJ2-3
TGTGCCAGCAGGGCCTCCACAGATACGCAGTATTTT
CASRASTDTQYF
>NA|TRBV23-1|16|NA|TRBJ1-5
TGCGCCAGCAGTCAATCGGGGCAGGGCGGGAATCAGCCCCAGCATTTT
CASSQSGQGGNQPQHF
>NA|TRBV5-1|17|TRBD2|TRBJ2-2
TGCGCCAGCAGCTATGCGCTAGCGGGGGCGAACACCGGGGAGCTGTTTTTT
CASSYALAGANTGELFF
>few|TRBV6-5|11|NA|TRBJ1-4
TGTGCCACACGAGGGGGTGAAAAACTGTTTTTT
CATRGGEKLFF
>NA|TRBV5-4|14|NA|TRBJ2-2
TGTGCCAGCAGCTTGGGAGGGGTAGCCGGGGAGCTGTTTTTT
CASSLGGVAGELFF
>NA|TRBV7-2|16|NA|TRBJ2-1
TGTGCCAGCAGCTTAGCGCGTGACATATACTACAATGAGCAGTTCTTC
CASSLARDIYYNEQFF
>NA|TRBV12-3/TRBV12-4|13|NA|TRBJ1-5
TGTGCCAGCAGTTTTAGTAGGGAACAGCCCCAGCATTTT
CASSFSREQPQHF
>NA|TRBV24-1|16|NA|TRBJ2-5
TGTGCCACCAGTGTCCCTCTAGCCGATCACCAAGAGACCCAGTACTTC
CATSVPLADHQETQYF
>NA|TRBV7-8|16|NA|TRBJ2-1
TGTGCCAGCAGCTCGCCTCGGGGGAGCTCCTACAATGAGCAGTTCTTC
CASSSPRGSSYNEQFF
>NA|TRBV12-3/TRBV12-4|13|NA|TRBJ2-5
TGTGCCAGCAGTTTAGGACACCAAGAGACCCAGTACTTC
CASSLGHQETQYF
>NA|TRBV28|16|NA|TRBJ1-5
TGTGCCAGCAGTCTCCTGGACGGTTATAGCAATCAGCCCCAGCATTTT
CASSLLDGYSNQPQHF
>NA|TRBV28|14|NA|TRBJ2-2
TGTGCCAGCATACCTCCGACCGGCACCGGGGAGCTGTTTTTT
CASIPPTGTGELFF
>NA|TRBV11-2|11|NA|TRBJ2-1
TGTGCCAGCAGCCCCCGAAATGAGCAGTTCTTC
CASSPRNEQFF
>NA|TRBV7-8|14|TRBD2|TRBJ2-3
TGTGCCAGCAGCTTGGGGACTAGCGGAGATACGCAGTATTTT
CASSLGTSGDTQYF
>NA|TRBV30|15|NA|TRBJ1-6
TGTGCCTCATCGACCGGGGGCTCCTATAATTCACCCCTCCACTTT
CASSTGGSYNSPLHF
>NA|TRBV6-5|12|NA|TRBJ2-5
TGTGCCGGCGGGGAGAGGCAAGAGACCCAGTACTTC
CAGGERQETQYF
>NA|TRBV5-1|14|NA|TRBJ1-1
TGCGCCAGCAGCTTAGGAGACGGGAACACTGAAGCTTTCTTT
CASSLGDGNTEAFF